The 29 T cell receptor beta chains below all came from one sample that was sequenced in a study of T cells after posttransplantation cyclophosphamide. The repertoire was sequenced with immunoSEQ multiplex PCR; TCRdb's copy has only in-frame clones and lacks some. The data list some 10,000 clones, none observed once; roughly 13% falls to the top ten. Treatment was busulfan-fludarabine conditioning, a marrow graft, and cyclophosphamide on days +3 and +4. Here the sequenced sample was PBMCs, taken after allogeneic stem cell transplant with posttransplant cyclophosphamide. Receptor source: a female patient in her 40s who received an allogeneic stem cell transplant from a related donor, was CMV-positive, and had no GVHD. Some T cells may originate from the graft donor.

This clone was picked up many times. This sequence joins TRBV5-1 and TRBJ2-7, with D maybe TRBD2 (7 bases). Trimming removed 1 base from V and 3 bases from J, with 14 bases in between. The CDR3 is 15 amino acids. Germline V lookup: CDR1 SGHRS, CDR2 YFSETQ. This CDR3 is CASSLLGGGDYEQYF. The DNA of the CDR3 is TGCGCCAGCAGCTTGTTAGGGGGGGGCGACTACGAGCAGTACTTC.

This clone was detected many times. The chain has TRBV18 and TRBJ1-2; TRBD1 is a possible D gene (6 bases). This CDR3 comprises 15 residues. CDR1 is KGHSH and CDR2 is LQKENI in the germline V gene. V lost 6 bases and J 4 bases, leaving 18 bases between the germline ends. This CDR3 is CASSPVLSGAYGYTF. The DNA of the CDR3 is TGTGCCAGCTCCCCCGTCTTGTCAGGGGCCTATGGCTACACCTTC.

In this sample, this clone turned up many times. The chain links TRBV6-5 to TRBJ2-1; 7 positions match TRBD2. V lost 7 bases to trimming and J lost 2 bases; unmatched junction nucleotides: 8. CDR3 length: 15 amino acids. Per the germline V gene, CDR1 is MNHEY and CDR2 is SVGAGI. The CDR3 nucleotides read TGTGCCAGCACCGTTTCGGGGGGACCCTACAATGAGCAGTTCTTC. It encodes CASTVSGGPYNEQFF.

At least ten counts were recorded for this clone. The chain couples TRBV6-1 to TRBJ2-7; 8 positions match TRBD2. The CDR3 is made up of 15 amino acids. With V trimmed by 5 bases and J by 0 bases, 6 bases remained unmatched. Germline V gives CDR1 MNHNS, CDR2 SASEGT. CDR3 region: CASSLLADSSYEQYF. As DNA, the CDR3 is TGTGCCAGCAGTTTACTAGCGGACAGCTCCTACGAGCAGTACTTC.

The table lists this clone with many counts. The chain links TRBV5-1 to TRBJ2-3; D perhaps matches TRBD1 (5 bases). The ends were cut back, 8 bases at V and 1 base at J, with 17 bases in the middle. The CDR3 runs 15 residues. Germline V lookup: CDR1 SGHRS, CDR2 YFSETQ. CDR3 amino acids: CASTPQDTRTDTQYF. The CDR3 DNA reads TGCGCCAGTACCCCGCAGGACACCCGCACAGATACGCAGTATTTT.

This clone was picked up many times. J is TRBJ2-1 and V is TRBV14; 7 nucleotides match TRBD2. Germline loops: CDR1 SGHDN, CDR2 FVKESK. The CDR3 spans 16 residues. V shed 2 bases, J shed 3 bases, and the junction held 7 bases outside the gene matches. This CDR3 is CASSQFAGEDYNEQFF. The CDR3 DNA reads TGTGCCAGCAGCCAATTTGCGGGAGAAGACTACAATGAGCAGTTCTTC.

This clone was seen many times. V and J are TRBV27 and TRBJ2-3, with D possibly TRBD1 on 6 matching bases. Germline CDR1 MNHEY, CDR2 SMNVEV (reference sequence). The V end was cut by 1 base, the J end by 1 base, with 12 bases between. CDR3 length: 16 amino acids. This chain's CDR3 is CASSLFGQTGTDTQYF. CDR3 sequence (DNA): TGTGCCAGCAGTTTATTCGGACAGACGGGCACAGATACGCAGTATTTT.

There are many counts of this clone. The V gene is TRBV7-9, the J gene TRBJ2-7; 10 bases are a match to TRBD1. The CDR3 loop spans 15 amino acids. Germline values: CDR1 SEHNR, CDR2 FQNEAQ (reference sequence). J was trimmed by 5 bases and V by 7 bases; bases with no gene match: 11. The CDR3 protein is CASIRSGTGAHEQYF. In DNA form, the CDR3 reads TGTGCCAGCATCCGCTCCGGGACAGGGGCCCACGAGCAGTACTTC.

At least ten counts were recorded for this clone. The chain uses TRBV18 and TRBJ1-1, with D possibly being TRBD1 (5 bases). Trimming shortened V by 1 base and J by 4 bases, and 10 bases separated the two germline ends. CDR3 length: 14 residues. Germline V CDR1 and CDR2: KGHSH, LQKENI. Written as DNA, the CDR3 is TGTGCCAGCTCACCACAGGGGCCGGGCACTGAAGCTTTCTTT. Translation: CASSPQGPGTEAFF.

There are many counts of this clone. CDR3 amino acids: CASSLEGPIRPGNTIYF. CDR3 coding DNA: TGTGCCAGCAGCTTAGAGGGGCCGATTCGACCTGGAAACACCATATATTTT. The chain uses TRBV7-6 and TRBJ1-3, with a tentative D call TRBD1 (5 bases). The CDR3 loop spans 17 amino acids. CDR1 is SGHVS and CDR2 is FNYEAQ in the germline V gene. The V gene lost 1 base and the J gene lost 2 bases, with 15 bases spanning the gap.

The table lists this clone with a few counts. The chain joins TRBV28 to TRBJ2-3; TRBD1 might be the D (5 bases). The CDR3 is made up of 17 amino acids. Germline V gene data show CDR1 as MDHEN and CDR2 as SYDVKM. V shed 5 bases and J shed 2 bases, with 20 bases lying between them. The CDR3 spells CASSGRLWRQITDTQYF. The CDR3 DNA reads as TGTGCCAGCAGTGGCAGGTTGTGGAGACAGATCACAGATACGCAGTATTTT.

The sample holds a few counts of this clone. The CDR3 DNA is TGTGCCAGCAGTTTTGCGTCGTACTCAAATTCACCCCTCCACTTT. Translated, it gives CASSFASYSNSPLHF. J is TRBJ1-6 and V is TRBV27; D unresolved. V lost 3 bases and J 7 bases, leaving 13 bases between the germline ends. Germline loops: CDR1 MNHEY, CDR2 SMNVEV (reference sequence). The CDR3 length is 15 residues.

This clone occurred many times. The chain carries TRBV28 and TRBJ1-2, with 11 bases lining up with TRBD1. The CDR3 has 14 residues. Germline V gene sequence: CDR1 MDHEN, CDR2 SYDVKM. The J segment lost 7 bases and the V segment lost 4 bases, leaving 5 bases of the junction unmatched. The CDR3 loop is CASSYGQGASGYTF. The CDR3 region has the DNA TGTGCCAGCAGTTATGGACAGGGGGCTTCTGGCTACACCTTC.

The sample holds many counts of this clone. The chain's CDR3 is CASSLDRGNEKLFF. Written as DNA, the CDR3 is TGTGCCAGCAGTCTGGACAGGGGCAATGAAAAACTGTTTTTT. The chain recombines TRBV28 with TRBJ1-4, with 9 bases matching TRBD1. Germline V lookup: CDR1 MDHEN, CDR2 SYDVKM. The CDR3 is 14 amino acids. The junction had 3 bases not matched to a gene; V was cut back by 5 bases and J by 5 bases. The complete variable domain, with remaining parts taken from reference TRBV28 and TRBJ1-4, reads DVKVTQSSRYLVKRTGEKVFLECVQDMDHENMFWYRQDPGLGLRLIYFSYDVKMKEKGDIPEGYSVSREKKERFSLILESASTNQTSMYLCASSLDRGNEKLFFGSGTQLSVL.

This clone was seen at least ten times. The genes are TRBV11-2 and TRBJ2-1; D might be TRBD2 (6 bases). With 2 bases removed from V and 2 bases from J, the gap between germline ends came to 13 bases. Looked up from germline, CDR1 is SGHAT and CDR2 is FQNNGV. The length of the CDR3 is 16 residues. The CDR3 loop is CASSLFVREAYNEQFF. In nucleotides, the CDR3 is TGTGCCAGCAGCTTATTCGTGCGGGAAGCCTACAATGAGCAGTTCTTC.

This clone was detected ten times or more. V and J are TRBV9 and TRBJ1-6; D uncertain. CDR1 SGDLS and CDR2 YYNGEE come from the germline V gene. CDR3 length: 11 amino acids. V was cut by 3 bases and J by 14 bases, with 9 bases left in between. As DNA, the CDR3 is TGTGCCAGCAGCGATGGGCCCACCCTCCACTTT. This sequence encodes CASSDGPTLHF. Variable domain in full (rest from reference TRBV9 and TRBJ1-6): DSGVTQTPKHLITATGQRVTLRCSPRSGDLSVYWYQQSLDQGLQFLIQYYNGEERAKGNILERFSAQQFPDLHSELNLSSLELGDSALYFCASSDGPTLHFGNGTRLTVT.

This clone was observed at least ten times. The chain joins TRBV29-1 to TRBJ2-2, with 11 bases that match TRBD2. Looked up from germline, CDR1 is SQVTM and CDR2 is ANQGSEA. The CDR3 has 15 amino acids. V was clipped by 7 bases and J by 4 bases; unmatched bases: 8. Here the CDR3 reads CSGLAGGPGTGELFF. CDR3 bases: TGCAGCGGTTTAGCGGGAGGGCCGGGCACCGGGGAGCTGTTTTTT.

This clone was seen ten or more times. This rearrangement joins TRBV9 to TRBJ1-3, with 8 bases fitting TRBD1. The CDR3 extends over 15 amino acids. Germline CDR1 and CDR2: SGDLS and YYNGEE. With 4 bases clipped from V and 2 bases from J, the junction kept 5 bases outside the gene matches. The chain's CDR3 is CASSLQQGAGNTIYF. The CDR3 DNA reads TGTGCCAGCAGCCTCCAACAGGGGGCTGGAAACACCATATATTTT.

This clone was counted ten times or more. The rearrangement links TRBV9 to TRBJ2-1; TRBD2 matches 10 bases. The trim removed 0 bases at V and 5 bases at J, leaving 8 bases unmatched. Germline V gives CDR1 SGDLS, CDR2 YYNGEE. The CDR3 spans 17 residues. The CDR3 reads CASSVAVLAGVHNEQFF. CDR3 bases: TGTGCCAGCAGCGTAGCCGTTCTAGCGGGGGTCCACAATGAGCAGTTCTTC.

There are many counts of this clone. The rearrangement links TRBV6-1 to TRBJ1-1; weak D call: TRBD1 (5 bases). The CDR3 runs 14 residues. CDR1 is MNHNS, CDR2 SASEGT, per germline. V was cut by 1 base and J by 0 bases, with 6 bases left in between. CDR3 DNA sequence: TGTGCCAGCAGTGAAGACAGGATGAACACTGAAGCTTTCTTT. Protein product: CASSEDRMNTEAFF.

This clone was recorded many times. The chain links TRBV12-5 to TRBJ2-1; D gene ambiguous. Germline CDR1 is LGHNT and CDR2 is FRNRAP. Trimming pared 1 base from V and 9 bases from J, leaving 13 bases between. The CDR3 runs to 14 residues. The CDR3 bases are TGTGCTAGTGGTTTGGGCTACCGGGTAGGTGAGCAGTTCTTC. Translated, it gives CASGLGYRVGEQFF.

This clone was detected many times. The CDR3 protein is CASSYSRWTGFEQYF. CDR3 bases: TGTGCCAGCAGTTACTCCCGGTGGACAGGGTTCGAGCAGTACTTC. J is TRBJ2-7 and V is TRBV6-5; TRBD1 agrees at 8 bases. Germline CDR1 and CDR2: MNHEY and SVGAGI. This CDR3 has 15 amino acids. Germline trimming cut 0 bases from V and 6 bases from J; bases unmatched to any gene: 7.

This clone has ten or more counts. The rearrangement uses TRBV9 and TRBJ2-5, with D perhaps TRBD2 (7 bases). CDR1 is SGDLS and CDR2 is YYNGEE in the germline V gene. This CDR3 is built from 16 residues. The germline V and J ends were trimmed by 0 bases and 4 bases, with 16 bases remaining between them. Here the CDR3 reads CASSVVGGGPRETQYF. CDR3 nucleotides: TGTGCCAGCAGCGTAGTTGGGGGGGGGCCTCGAGAGACCCAGTACTTC.

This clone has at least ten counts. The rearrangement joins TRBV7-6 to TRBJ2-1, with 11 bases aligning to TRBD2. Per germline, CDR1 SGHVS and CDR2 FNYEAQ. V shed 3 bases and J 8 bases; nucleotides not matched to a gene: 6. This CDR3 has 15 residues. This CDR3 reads CASSLRLAGLHEQFF. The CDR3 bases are TGTGCCAGCAGCTTGAGACTAGCGGGGCTGCATGAGCAGTTCTTC.

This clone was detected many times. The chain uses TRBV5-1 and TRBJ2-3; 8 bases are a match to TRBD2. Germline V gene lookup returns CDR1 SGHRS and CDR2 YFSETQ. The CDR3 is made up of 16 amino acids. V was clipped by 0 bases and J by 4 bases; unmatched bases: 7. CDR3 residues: CASSLVLAGGADTQYF. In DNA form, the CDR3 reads TGCGCCAGCAGCTTGGTCCTAGCGGGTGGCGCAGATACGCAGTATTTT.

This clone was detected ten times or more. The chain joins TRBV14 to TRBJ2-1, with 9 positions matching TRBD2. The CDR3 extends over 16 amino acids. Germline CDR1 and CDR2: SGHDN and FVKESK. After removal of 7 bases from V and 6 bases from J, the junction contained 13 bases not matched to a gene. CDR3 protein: CASTPRWREGINEQFF. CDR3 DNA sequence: TGTGCCAGCACCCCCCGCTGGCGGGAGGGAATCAATGAGCAGTTCTTC.

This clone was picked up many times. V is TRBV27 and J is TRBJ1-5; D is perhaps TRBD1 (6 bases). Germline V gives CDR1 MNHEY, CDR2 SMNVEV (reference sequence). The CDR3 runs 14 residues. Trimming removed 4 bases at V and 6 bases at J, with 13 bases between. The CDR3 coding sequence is TGTGCCAGCAGTTATTCAGGGGCCTCTCAGCCCCAGCATTTT. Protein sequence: CASSYSGASQPQHF.

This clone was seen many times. CDR3 sequence reads: CATRRTSGAGDNEQFF. CDR3 bases: TGTGCCACCAGGAGGACTAGCGGGGCCGGGGACAATGAGCAGTTCTTC. V is TRBV15 and J is TRBJ2-1; TRBD2 matches at 12 bases. After removal of 6 bases from V and 5 bases from J, the junction contained 8 bases not matched to a gene. In germline, CDR1 is LNHNV, CDR2 YYDKDF (reference sequence). The CDR3 extends over 16 amino acids.

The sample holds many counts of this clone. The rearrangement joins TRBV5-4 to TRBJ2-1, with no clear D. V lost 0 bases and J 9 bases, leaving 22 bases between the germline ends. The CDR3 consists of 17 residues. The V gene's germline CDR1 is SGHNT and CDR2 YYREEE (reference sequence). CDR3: CASSLARTLWVSPEQFF. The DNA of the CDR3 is TGTGCCAGCAGCTTGGCCAGAACACTTTGGGTTAGCCCTGAGCAGTTCTTC.